This TCR beta chain was documented in a study of cytomegalovirus exposure and HLA in healthy donors. 60 Vbeta and 13 Jbeta primers were used in PCR. Profiled with immunoSEQ multiplex PCR; TCRdb holds only in-frame clones, not every one. The table has around 130,000 clones, over 6.5% seen once. Whole-study results and caveats: The authors reported that TCR beta sequences could predict HLA-A and HLA-B alleles. These predictions were accurate for most subjects in the first cohort.

This CDR3 has 16 amino acids. V was pared by 4 bases and J by 2 bases, with 13 bases of the junction left unmatched. Germline V lookup: CDR1 SQVTM, CDR2 ANQGSEA. This clone has more than one count but fewer than ten. The target antigen is unknown. The sequence came from a woman aged 40 to 49 in good health and CMV-seropositive. The sample was PBMCs. The chain carries TRBV29-1 and TRBJ2-7; TRBD1 matches at 8 bases. The CDR3 nucleotides are TGCAGCGTTGGAGACAGGGGCAACGACCGCCCCTACGAGCAGTACTTC. Translating it yields CSVGDRGNDRPYEQYF.